This T cell receptor (beta chain) was found in a study of technical replicates of blood from a few donors. Only in-frame clones appear in the TCRdb table, and some are missing; sequencing was by immunoSEQ multiplex PCR. The profile shows tens of thousands of clones, 95% to 96% of them singletons. The sample was T cells isolated from PBMCs. The TCR originated in a human donor in good health.

The CDR3 region is CASSFWGRAYEQYF. The CDR3 region has the DNA TGTGCCAGCAGCTTTTGGGGGAGGGCATACGAGCAGTACTTC. The chain carries TRBV7-2 and TRBJ2-7; 7 bases agree with TRBD2. CDR1 and CDR2 from the germline V gene are SGHTA and FQGNSA. The CDR3 consists of 14 residues. V shed 3 bases and J 4 bases; nucleotides not matched to a gene: 6. The full variable domain, its missing parts supplied by reference TRBV7-2 and TRBJ2-7, is GAGVSQSPSNKVTEKGKDVELRCDPISGHTALYWYRQSLGQGLEFLIYFQGNSAPDKSGLPSDRFSAERTGGSVSTLTIQRTQQEDSAVYLCASSFWGRAYEQYFGPGTRLTVT.